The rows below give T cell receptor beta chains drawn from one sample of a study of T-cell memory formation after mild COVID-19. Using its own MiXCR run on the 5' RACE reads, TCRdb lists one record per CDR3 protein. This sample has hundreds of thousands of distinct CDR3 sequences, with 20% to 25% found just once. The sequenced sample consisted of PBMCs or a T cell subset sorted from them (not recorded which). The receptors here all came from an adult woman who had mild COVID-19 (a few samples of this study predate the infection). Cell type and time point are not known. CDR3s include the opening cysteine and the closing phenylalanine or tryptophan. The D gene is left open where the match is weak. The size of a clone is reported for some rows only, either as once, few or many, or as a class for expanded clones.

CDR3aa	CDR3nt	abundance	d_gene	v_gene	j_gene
CSAGLAGGGTDTQYF	TGCAGTGCTGGACTAGCGGGAGGAGGCACAGATACGCAGTATTTT	-	TRBD2	TRBV20-1	TRBJ2-3
CASSSQDREAFF	TGTGCCAGCAGCTCTCAGGACCGTGAAGCTTTCTTT	few	-	TRBV7-9	TRBJ1-1
CATGQGDPSSGANVLTF	TGTGCCACGGGACAGGGAGACCCCAGCTCTGGGGCCAACGTCCTGACTTTC	-	TRBD1	TRBV7-2	TRBJ2-6
CASSHPGGASSYEQYF	TGCGCCAGCAGCCACCCTGGGGGGGCTAGCTCCTACGAGCAGTACTTC	-	-	TRBV4-1	TRBJ2-7
CATTRRSPGNTQYF	TGTGCTACAACCCGGCGGTCCCCCGGGAATACGCAGTATTTT	-	-	TRBV7-9	TRBJ2-3
CASSLWPGADTQYF	TGTGCCAGCAGCTTATGGCCCGGAGCAGATACGCAGTATTTT	-	-	TRBV7-8	TRBJ2-3
CASSFRAGGIDTQYF	TGTGCCAGCAGTTTTCGGGCAGGGGGCATAGATACGCAGTATTTT	-	TRBD1	TRBV12-3/TRBV12-4	TRBJ2-3
CASSVEGLPYNEQFF	TGTGCCAGCAGCGTAGAGGGACTACCCTACAATGAGCAGTTCTTC	-	TRBD2	TRBV9	TRBJ2-1
CASNKGTRYGYTF	TGTGCCAGCAATAAAGGGACTCGGTATGGCTACACCTTC	few	-	TRBV12-3/TRBV12-4	TRBJ1-2
CASSFERGTYNEQFF	TGTGCCAGCAGTTTTGAGCGGGGAACCTACAATGAGCAGTTCTTC	few	TRBD2	TRBV12-3/TRBV12-4	TRBJ2-1
CASSLVYRGGGELFF	TGTGCCAGCAGCTTAGTCTACAGGGGAGGCGGGGAGCTGTTTTTT	few	-	TRBV7-2	TRBJ2-2
CASRPLPGLAIDEQFF	TGTGCCAGCAGACCCCTCCCGGGACTAGCGATCGATGAGCAGTTCTTC	few	TRBD2	TRBV6-6	TRBJ2-1
CASSPERFIANYGYTF	TGTGCCAGCAGTCCGGAGAGGTTTATAGCTAACTATGGCTACACCTTC	-	-	TRBV12-3/TRBV12-4	TRBJ1-2